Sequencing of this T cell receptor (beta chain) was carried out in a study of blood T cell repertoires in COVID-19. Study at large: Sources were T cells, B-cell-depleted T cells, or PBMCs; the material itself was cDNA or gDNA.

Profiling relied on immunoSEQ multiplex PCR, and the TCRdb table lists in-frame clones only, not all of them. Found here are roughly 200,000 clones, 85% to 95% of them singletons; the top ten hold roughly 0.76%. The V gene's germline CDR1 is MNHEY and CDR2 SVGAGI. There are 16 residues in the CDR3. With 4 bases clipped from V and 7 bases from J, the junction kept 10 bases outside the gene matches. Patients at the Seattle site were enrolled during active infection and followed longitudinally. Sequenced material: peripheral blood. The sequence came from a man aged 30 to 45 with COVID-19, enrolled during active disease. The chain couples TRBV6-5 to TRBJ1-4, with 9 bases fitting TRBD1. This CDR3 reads CASSSGQGAWREKLFF. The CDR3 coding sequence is TGTGCCAGCAGTTCGGGACAGGGTGCTTGGCGTGAAAAACTGTTTTTT.